These 9 T cell receptor beta chains originate from one sample sequenced in a study of blood T cell repertoires in COVID-19. Generated by immunoSEQ multiplex PCR, the TCRdb table keeps only in-frame clones and is missing some. The data show roughly 120,000 clones, roughly 74% seen once. The sample taken for sequencing was peripheral blood. The source is an elderly man with COVID-19, enrolled during active disease.

The chain links TRBV19 to TRBJ2-7, with a tentative D call TRBD2 (6 bases). V lost 1 base and J 3 bases, leaving 16 bases between the germline ends. The V gene's germline CDR1 is LNHDA and CDR2 SQIVND (reference sequence). The CDR3 totals 16 residues. The CDR3 protein is CASSIVDSGLIYEQYF. In DNA form, the CDR3 reads TGTGCCAGTAGTATAGTGGATAGCGGTTTAATCTACGAGCAGTACTTC.

The V gene is TRBV28, the J gene TRBJ1-3, with 7 bases lining up with TRBD1. The CDR3 length is 15 residues. J was trimmed by 4 bases and V by 6 bases; bases with no gene match: 9. Germline assignment: CDR1 MDHEN and CDR2 SYDVKM. In DNA form, the CDR3 reads TGTGCCAGCAGCGTACCGGGACAGTGGGGAAACACCATATATTTT. Protein product: CASSVPGQWGNTIYF.

The J gene is TRBJ2-7, the V gene TRBV9; 16 bases fit TRBD2. Germline values: CDR1 SGDLS, CDR2 YYNGEE. Trimming cost V 3 bases and J 6 bases; bases outside gene matches: 6. CDR3 length: 16 residues. The CDR3 DNA follows: TGTGCCAGCAGCGCGGGACTAGCGGGAGGGATAGGCGAGCAGTACTTC. This sequence encodes CASSAGLAGGIGEQYF.

V and J are TRBV28 and TRBJ1-4; 9 positions match TRBD1. The CDR3 has 15 amino acids. CDR1 is MDHEN and CDR2 is SYDVKM in the germline V gene. V gave up 5 bases and J gave up 10 bases; unmatched junction bases: 11. The DNA of the CDR3 is TGTGCCAGCAGTATTACGGGACAGGGAAACGGAAAACTGTTTTTT. This encodes CASSITGQGNGKLFF.

This chain's CDR3 is CASSVNPGGVTEAFF. The CDR3 DNA sequence: TGTGCCAGCAGCGTAAATCCAGGGGGCGTCACTGAAGCTTTCTTT. The chain uses TRBV9 and TRBJ1-1; 8 bases map to TRBD1. Trimming cost V 1 base and J 4 bases; bases outside gene matches: 6. CDR3 length equals 15 residues. Per germline, CDR1 SGDLS and CDR2 YYNGEE.

This chain joins TRBV19 and TRBJ1-5; 7 bases fit TRBD1. The germline V gene encodes CDR1 LNHDA and CDR2 SQIVND (reference sequence). The CDR3 totals 15 residues. V gave up 0 bases and J gave up 7 bases; unmatched junction bases: 6. The CDR3 bases are TGTGCCAGTAGTATAGACGGGGACAGAGGCCAGCCCCAGCATTTT. Translated: CASSIDGDRGQPQHF.

The sample holds one count of this clone. V gene TRBV11-1 combines with J gene TRBJ1-3, with TRBD1 matching 10 bases. With 4 bases clipped from V and 1 base from J, the junction kept 1 base outside the gene matches. Germline loops: CDR1 SGHAT, CDR2 FQDESV (reference sequence). The CDR3 has 15 amino acids. The CDR3 sequence: CASSWDRGSGNTIYF. The CDR3 nucleotides are TGTGCCAGCAGCTGGGACAGGGGATCTGGAAACACCATATATTTT.

The J gene is TRBJ1-2, the V gene TRBV10-3; the match to TRBD1 covers 11 bases. The trim removed 4 bases at V and 6 bases at J, leaving 7 bases unmatched. The CDR3 totals 15 residues. CDR1 is ENHRY, CDR2 SYGVKD, per germline. CDR3 sequence: CAISGTGGERNGYTF. The DNA for the CDR3 is TGTGCCATCAGTGGGACAGGGGGCGAACGGAATGGCTACACCTTC.

This rearrangement joins TRBV11-3 to TRBJ1-1; 9 nucleotides agree with TRBD1. The trim removed 8 bases at V and 4 bases at J, leaving 5 bases unmatched. The CDR3 covers 13 residues. Germline CDR1 SGHNT, CDR2 YENEEA. The CDR3 reads CASATGGGTEAFF. The CDR3 region has the DNA TGTGCCAGCGCAACAGGGGGCGGCACTGAAGCTTTCTTT.